This section outlines one T cell receptor beta chain sequence together with its context. Its antigen is still unknown. The data stem from a study of T cell responses to AZD1222 COVID-19 vaccine. J lost 2 bases, V lost 6 bases, and 18 bases had no gene match. The CDR3 sequence is 18 residues long. Germline CDR1 and CDR2: ENHRY and SYGVKD. Overall study findings and caveats: Breadth and depth of Spike-specific TCRs rose after two AZD1222 doses. Repertoire samples came only from after the peak T cell response. In the spike-specific TCR repertoire, nearly half reportedly target unmutated variant regions. Dominant CD4 TCR responses targeted spike regions 160-218 and 743-854.

Here immunoSEQ multiplex PCR was the method, and the copy in TCRdb shows in-frame clones only, minus some. The sample carries around 190,000 clones, 88% recorded once. The chain has TRBV10-3 and TRBJ1-1, with 7 positions matching TRBD1. The TCR originated in an adult in good health. The source was peripheral blood, collected on day 0 of AZD1222 vaccination. DNA of the CDR3: TGTGCCATCAGCCACAATACGTTGGAGGGGGCGGTCAACACTGAAGCTTTCTTT. Protein sequence: CAISHNTLEGAVNTEAFF.